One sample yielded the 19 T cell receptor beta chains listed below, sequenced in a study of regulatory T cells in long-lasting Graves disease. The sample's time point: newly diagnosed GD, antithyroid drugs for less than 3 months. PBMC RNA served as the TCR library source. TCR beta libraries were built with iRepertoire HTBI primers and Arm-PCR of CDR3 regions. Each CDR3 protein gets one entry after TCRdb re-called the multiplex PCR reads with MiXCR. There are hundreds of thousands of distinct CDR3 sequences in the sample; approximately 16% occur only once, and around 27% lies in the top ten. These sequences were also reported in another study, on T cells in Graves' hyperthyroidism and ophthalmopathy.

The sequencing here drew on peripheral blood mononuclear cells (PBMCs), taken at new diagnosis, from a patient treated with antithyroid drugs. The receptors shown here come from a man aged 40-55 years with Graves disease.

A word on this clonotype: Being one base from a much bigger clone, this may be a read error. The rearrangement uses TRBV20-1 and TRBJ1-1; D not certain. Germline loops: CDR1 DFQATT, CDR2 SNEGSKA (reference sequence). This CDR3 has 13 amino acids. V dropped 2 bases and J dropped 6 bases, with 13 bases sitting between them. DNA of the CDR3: TGCAGTGCTAGACCTCCCTTTAGGGCTGAAGCTTTCTTT. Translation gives CSARPPFRAEAFF.

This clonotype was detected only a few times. The CDR3 loop reads CASSEGLAGAMDTQYF. CDR3 DNA sequence: TGTGCCAGCAGCGAGGGGTTAGCGGGGGCCATGGATACGCAGTATTTT. The genes are TRBV9 and TRBJ2-3; 9 nucleotides match TRBD2. CDR3 length equals 16 residues. Trimming took 3 bases from V and 6 from J; bases not matched to a gene: 11. Germline CDR1 reads SGDLS; CDR2 reads YYNGEE. The full variable domain, rest sourced from reference TRBV9 and TRBJ2-3, is DSGVTQTPKHLITATGQRVTLRCSPRSGDLSVYWYQQSLDQGLQFLIQYYNGEERAKGNILERFSAQQFPDLHSELNLSSLELGDSALYFCASSEGLAGAMDTQYFGPGTRLTVL.

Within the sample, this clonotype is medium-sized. As DNA, the CDR3 is TGTGCCAGCAGCCAAGGGTCCCTCGCTTTCTTT. It yields the protein CASSQGSLAFF. The chain couples TRBV3-1 to TRBJ1-1, with no clear D. CDR1 is LGHDT, CDR2 YNNKEL, per germline (reference sequence). The CDR3 totals 11 residues. Between the trimmed V and J ends, which lost 1 base and 11 bases, there was a span of 8 bases. Complete variable domain (other parts from reference TRBV3-1 and TRBJ1-1): DTAVSQTPKYLVTQMGNDKSIKCEQNLGHDTMYWYKQDSKKFLKIMFSYNNKELIINETVPNRFSPKSPDKAHLNLHINSLELGDSAVYFCASSQGSLAFFGQGTRLTVV.

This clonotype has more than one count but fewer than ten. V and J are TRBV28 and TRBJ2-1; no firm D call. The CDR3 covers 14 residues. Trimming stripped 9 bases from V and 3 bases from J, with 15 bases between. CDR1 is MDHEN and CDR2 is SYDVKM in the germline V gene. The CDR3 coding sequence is TGTGCCAGTAGGACCGTGCAACTCTACAATGAGCAGTTCTTC. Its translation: CASRTVQLYNEQFF.

The CDR3 spells CAWKGGSTNEKLFF. CDR3 nucleotides: TGTGCCTGGAAGGGCGGCAGCACTAATGAAAAACTGTTTTTT. V and J are TRBV30 and TRBJ1-4; D gene ambiguous. Germline V gene sequence: CDR1 GTSNPN, CDR2 SVGIG (reference sequence). The CDR3 extends over 14 amino acids. V was trimmed by 4 bases and J by 2 bases, leaving 11 bases between them.

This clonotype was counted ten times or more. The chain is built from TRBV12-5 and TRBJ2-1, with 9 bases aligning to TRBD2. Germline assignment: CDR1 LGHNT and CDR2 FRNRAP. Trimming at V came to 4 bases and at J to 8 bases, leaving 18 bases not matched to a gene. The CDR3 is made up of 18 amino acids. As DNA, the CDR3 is TGTGCTAGTGGTTGGGCCCCGGGACTAGCTTTCCCTGACGATGAGCAGTTCTTC. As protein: CASGWAPGLAFPDDEQFF.

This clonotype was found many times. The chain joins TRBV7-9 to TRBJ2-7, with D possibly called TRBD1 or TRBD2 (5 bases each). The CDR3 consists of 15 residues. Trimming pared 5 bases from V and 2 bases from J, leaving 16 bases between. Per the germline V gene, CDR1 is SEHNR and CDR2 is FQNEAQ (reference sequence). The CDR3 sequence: CASSHTGTAPYEQYF. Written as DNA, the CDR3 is TGTGCCAGCAGCCATACCGGGACGGCGCCCTACGAGCAGTACTTC.

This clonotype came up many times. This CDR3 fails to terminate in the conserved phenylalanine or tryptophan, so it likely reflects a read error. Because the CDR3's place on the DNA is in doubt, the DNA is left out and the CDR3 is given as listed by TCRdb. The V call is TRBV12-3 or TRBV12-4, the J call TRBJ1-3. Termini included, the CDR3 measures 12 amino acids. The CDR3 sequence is CASSLGETHDDL.

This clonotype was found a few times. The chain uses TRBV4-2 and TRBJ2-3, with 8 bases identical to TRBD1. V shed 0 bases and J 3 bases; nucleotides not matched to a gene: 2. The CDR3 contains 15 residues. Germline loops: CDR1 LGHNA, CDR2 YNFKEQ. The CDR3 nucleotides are TGTGCCAGCAGCCAAGATAGACAGGGGACAGATACGCAGTATTTT. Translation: CASSQDRQGTDTQYF.

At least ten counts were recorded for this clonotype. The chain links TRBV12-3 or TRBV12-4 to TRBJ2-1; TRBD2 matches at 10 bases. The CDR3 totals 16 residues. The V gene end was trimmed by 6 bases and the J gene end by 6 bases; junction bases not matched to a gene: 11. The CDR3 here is CASSHLEAGGPNEQFF. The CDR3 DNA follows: TGTGCCAGCAGCCATCTAGAAGCGGGGGGGCCCAATGAGCAGTTCTTC.

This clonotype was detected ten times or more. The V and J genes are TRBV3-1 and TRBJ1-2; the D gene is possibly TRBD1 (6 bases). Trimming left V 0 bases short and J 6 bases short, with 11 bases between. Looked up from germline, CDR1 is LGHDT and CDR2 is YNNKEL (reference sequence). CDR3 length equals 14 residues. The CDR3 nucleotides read TGTGCCAGCAGCCAAGACACACAGGGTCATGGCTACACCTTC. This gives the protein CASSQDTQGHGYTF.

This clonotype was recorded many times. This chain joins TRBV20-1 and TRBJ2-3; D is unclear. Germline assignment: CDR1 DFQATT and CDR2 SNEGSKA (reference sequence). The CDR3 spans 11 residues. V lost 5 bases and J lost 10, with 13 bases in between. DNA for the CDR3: TGCAGTGCTGCGCGAGTGGGCGCGCAGTATTTT. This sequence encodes CSAARVGAQYF.

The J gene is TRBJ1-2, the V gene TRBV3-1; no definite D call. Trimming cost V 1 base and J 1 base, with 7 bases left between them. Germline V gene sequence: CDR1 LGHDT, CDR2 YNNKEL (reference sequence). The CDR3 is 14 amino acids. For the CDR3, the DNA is TGTGCCAGCAGCCAAGGTATCATTAACTATGGCTACACCTTC. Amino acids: CASSQGIINYGYTF.

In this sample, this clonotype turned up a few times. CDR3 residues: CASSQPRTSENEQFF. CDR3 DNA: TGCGCCAGCAGCCAACCTAGGACTAGCGAGAATGAGCAGTTCTTC. The chain is built from TRBV4-1 and TRBJ2-1, with TRBD2 matching over 9 bases. CDR1 and CDR2 from the germline V gene are MGHRA and YSYEKL. The CDR3 covers 15 residues. The ends lost 2 bases at V and 7 bases at J; junction bases unmatched: 6.

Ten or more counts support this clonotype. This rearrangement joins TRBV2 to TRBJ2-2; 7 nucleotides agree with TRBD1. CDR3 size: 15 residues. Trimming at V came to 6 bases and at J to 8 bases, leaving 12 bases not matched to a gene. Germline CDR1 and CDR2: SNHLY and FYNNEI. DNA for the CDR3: TGTGCCAGCAGCTACTCCCAGGGGGTTAAGGGGGAGCTGTTTTTT. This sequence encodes CASSYSQGVKGELFF.

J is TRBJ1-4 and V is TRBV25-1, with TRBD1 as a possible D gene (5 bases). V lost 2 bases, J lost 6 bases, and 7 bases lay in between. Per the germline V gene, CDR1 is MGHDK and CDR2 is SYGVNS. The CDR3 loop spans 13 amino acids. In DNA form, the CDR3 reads TGTGCCAGCAGTGAACCAGGGTATGAAAAACTGTTTTTT. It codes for CASSEPGYEKLFF.

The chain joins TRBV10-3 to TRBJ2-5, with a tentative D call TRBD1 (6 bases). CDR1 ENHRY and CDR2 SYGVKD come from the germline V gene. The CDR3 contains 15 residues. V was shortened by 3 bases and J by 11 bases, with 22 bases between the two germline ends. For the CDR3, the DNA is TGTGCCATCAGTGACCCACAGGGTAGAGACAATGAGCAGTACTTC. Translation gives CAISDPQGRDNEQYF.

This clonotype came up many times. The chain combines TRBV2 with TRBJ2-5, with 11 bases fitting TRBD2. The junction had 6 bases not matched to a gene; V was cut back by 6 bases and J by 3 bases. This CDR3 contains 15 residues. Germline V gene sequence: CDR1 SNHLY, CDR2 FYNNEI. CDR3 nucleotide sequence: TGTGCCAGCAGCCCGACTAGCGGGGTAGAAGAGACCCAGTACTTC. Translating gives CASSPTSGVEETQYF.

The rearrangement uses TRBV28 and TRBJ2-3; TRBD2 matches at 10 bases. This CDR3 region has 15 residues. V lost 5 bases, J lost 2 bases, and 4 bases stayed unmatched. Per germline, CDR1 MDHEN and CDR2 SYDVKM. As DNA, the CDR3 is TGTGCCAGCAGTGACACTAGCGGGGACACAGATACGCAGTATTTT. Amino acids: CASSDTSGDTDTQYF.